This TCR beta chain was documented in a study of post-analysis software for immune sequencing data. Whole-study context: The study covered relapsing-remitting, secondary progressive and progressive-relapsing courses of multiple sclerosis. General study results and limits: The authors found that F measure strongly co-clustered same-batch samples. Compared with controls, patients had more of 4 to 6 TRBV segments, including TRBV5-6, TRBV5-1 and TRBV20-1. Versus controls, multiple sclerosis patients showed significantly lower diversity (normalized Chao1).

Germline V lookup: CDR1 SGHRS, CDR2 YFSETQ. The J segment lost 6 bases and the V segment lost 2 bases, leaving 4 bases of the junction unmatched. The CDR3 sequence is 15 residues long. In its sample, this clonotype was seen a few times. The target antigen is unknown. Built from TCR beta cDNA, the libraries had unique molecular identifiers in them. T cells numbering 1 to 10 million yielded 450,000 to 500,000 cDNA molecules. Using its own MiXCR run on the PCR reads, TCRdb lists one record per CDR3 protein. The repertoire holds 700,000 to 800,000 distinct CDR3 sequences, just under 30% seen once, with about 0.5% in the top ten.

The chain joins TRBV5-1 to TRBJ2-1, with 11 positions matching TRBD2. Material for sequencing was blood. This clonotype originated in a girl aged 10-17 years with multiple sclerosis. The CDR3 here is CASSLLAGAGNEQFF. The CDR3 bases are TGCGCCAGCAGCTTACTAGCGGGAGCGGGCAATGAGCAGTTCTTC.